This T cell receptor (beta chain) originates from a study of CD8+CD57+ T cells in acquired aplastic anemia. CDR1 and CDR2 (germline): SEHNR, FQNEAQ (reference sequence). J was trimmed by 4 bases and V by 5 bases; bases with no gene match: 4. The CDR3 extends over 14 amino acids. Genomic DNA served as template for TCR beta VDJ and CDR3 profiling. TCRdb re-called the reads with MiXCR, one entry per CDR3 protein. The table lists approximately 300,000 distinct CDR3 sequences, roughly 53% of them singletons. Sequenced patients had shown CD8+CD57+ cell expansion by flow cytometry. Severe acquired aplastic anemia was present in every patient. Among the patients, none had received any therapy at the time of blood sampling.

The sequenced sample was sorted CD4+, CD8+, or CD8+CD57+ T cells (not recorded which) from PBMCs. The sequence was obtained from a human donor with aplastic anemia. The V and J genes are TRBV7-9 and TRBJ2-1; TRBD2 agrees at 8 bases. The CDR3 loop is CASSREGRYNEQFF. The CDR3, as DNA: TGTGCCAGCAGCCGGGAGGGCCGGTACAATGAGCAGTTCTTC.